A selection of T cell receptor beta chains follows, all from one sample in a study of lymphopenia after photon versus proton radiotherapy. Assay used: immunoSEQ multiplex PCR; TCRdb lists only in-frame clones, some missing. The sample yields about 68,000 clones, approximately 90% seen once. The specimen was peripheral blood, collected from a patient treated with photon-based radiotherapy. These receptors originate from a woman in her seventies with pancreatic cancer. CDR3s include the opening cysteine and the closing phenylalanine or tryptophan. A D gene is named only where the DNA matches it firmly. The size entry is marked missing in some rows and otherwise reads once, few, many or a size class.

J gene	D gene	V gene	CDR3 length	clone size	CDR3 DNA	CDR3 protein
TRBJ2-7	TRBD2	TRBV5-1	14	.	TGCGCCAGCAGCTTGGTGCTAGCGGCCACCGAAAAGTACTTC	CASSLVLAATEKYF
TRBJ2-3	.	TRBV2	15	.	TGTGCCAGCAGGGATGGACGGGGGGCCACAGATACGCAGTATTTT	CASRDGRGATDTQYF
TRBJ2-2	.	TRBV14	16	.	TGTGCCAGCAGCCAAGAAGGAAGGGGCGGCACCGGGGAGCTGTTTTTT	CASSQEGRGGTGELFF
TRBJ2-2	.	TRBV14	17	once	TGTGCCAGCAGCTATACCCCGTTTCCCGGAAACACCGGGGAGCTGTTTTTT	CASSYTPFPGNTGELFF
TRBJ2-7	.	TRBV7-2	11	.	TGTGCCAGCAGCCCTGCCTACGAGCAGTACTTC	CASSPAYEQYF
TRBJ2-1	.	TRBV11-2	14	.	TGTGCCAGCAATACGGTTAGCTCCTACAATGAGCAGTTCTTC	CASNTVSSYNEQFF
TRBJ2-2	.	TRBV4-1	13	.	TGCGCCAGCAGCCCCACCGATACCGGGGAGCTGTTTTTT	CASSPTDTGELFF
TRBJ2-3	TRBD1	TRBV19	17	.	TGTGCCAGTACCATTTACTCGGACAGGGACTGCACAGATACGCAGTATTTT	CASTIYSDRDCTDTQYF
TRBJ2-1	TRBD2	TRBV27	15	.	TGTGCCAGCAGTTTGGGAGGGGTATCCTACAATGAGCAGTTCTTC	CASSLGGVSYNEQFF
TRBJ2-3	.	TRBV7-9	12	.	TGTGCCAGCAGCGTAAACACAGATACGCAGTATTTT	CASSVNTDTQYF
TRBJ1-3	.	TRBV10-3	15	.	TGTGCCATCAGACCCGGGGGATTCTCTGGAAACACCATATATTTT	CAIRPGGFSGNTIYF
TRBJ2-7	.	TRBV6-5	14	.	TGTGCCAGCAGTTACTCACCGGGTTCCTACGAGCAGTACTTC	CASSYSPGSYEQYF
TRBJ2-6	TRBD1	TRBV19	21	.	TGTGCCAGTAGTATAGATCTATACCCCGGGACAGGGGGCTCTGGGGCCAACGTCCTGACTTTC	CASSIDLYPGTGGSGANVLTF
TRBJ2-3	.	TRBV18	14	once	TGTGCCAGCTCACCACTCGAGGGGGCAGATACGCAGTATTTT	CASSPLEGADTQYF
TRBJ1-4	.	TRBV6-5	14	.	TGTGCCAGCAGTCGGGCCAGGACTAATGAAAAACTGTTTTTT	CASSRARTNEKLFF
TRBJ1-6	.	TRBV6-5	14	.	TGTGCCAGCACTGGAAGCTCCTATAATTCACCCCTCCACTTT	CASTGSSYNSPLHF
TRBJ1-5	.	TRBV18	16	.	TGTGCCAGCTCACCGGACAGCGCCTATAGCAATCAGCCCCAGCATTTT	CASSPDSAYSNQPQHF
TRBJ2-2	.	TRBV28	14	.	TGTGCCAGCATTGGGGGTTGGAACACCGGGGAGCTGTTTTTT	CASIGGWNTGELFF
TRBJ2-2	.	TRBV19	14	.	TGTGCCAGTAGTATAGACTACAGGGCCGGGGAGCTGTTTTTT	CASSIDYRAGELFF
TRBJ2-7	.	TRBV27	13	.	TGTGCCAGCAGTAGGGCACCTGCCTACGAGCAGTACTTC	CASSRAPAYEQYF
TRBJ1-1	.	TRBV5-1	16	.	TGCGCCAGCAGCCCCAATATCGGGGGCGGGGGCACTGAAGCTTTCTTT	CASSPNIGGGGTEAFF
TRBJ1-6	.	TRBV5-4	14	.	TGTGCCAGCAGCTTGGGAGAGGGAATATCACCCCTCCACTTT	CASSLGEGISPLHF
TRBJ2-5	.	TRBV29-1	15	.	TGCAGCGCCGAGGATTTCGTTGGTCCCCGGGAGACCCAGTACTTC	CSAEDFVGPRETQYF
TRBJ1-3	.	TRBV7-2	16	.	TGTGCCAGCAGCTCCAGGCCGACAGGAGCAGGAAACACCATATATTTT	CASSSRPTGAGNTIYF
TRBJ1-1	.	TRBV29-1	12	.	TGCAGCGTTTCGGGGGTGAACACTGAAGCTTTCTTT	CSVSGVNTEAFF
TRBJ2-7	TRBD2	TRBV4-3	19	.	TGCGCCAGCAGCCAAGATTGGGGGCGGCGGGAGGCCTTCTCCTACGAGCAGTACTTC	CASSQDWGRREAFSYEQYF